The 18 T cell receptor beta chains below come from one sample, sequenced in a study of CD8 T cells in ankylosing spondylitis (dated by TCRdb to the late 2010s). What the authors observed across the whole study: A TCR beta motif made up of several highly homologous amino acid variants appeared to be characteristic of blood from ankylosing spondylitis patients.

Their target antigens are unknown. Library creation used 5' RACE. TCRdb shows the sequencer as Illumina HiSeq 2500. TCRdb reprocessed the public reads (quality trimming at Q25 with fastp, clone calling with MiXCR) and kept in-frame beta chains. Duplicate CDR3 protein sequences are folded into a single record with the most common DNA and genes. Counted in this sample were about 510,000 distinct CDR3 sequences; about 5.4% of them appeared once. Together, the top ten hold around 3.6% of the sample. The sequenced material came from blood, either unsorted or a sorted T cell fraction (not recorded which). The origin of the receptors is a male donor with ankylosing spondylitis.

The V and J genes are TRBV5-1 and TRBJ2-7, with 10 positions matching TRBD1. The CDR3 is made up of 14 amino acids. V gave up 5 bases and J gave up 6 bases; unmatched junction bases: 8. Per the germline V gene, CDR1 is SGHRS and CDR2 is YFSETQ. In DNA, the CDR3 is TGCGCCAGCAGTGAAGACAGGGGGCTAGGCGAGCAGTACTTC. It encodes CASSEDRGLGEQYF.

J is TRBJ2-1 and V is TRBV28, with TRBD1 identical over 7 bases. Germline lookup yields CDR1 MDHEN and CDR2 SYDVKM. V was pared by 4 bases and J by 3 bases, with 12 bases of the junction left unmatched. The CDR3 has 17 residues. Here the CDR3 reads CASSWRQGIIGYNEQFF. Here the CDR3 DNA reads TGTGCCAGCAGTTGGCGACAGGGCATTATAGGCTACAATGAGCAGTTCTTC.

This chain links TRBV18 with TRBJ1-4, with a tentative D call TRBD1 (6 bases). The CDR3 is made up of 15 amino acids. Germline CDR1 and CDR2: KGHSH and LQKENI. The V end was cut by 3 bases, the J end by 5 bases, with 13 bases between. Here the CDR3 reads CASSPTGGRNEKLFF. CDR3 in DNA: TGTGCCAGCTCACCGACGGGGGGCAGGAATGAAAAACTGTTTTTT.

This clonotype has a count of ten or more. The chain employs TRBV5-1 and TRBJ1-6, with 8 bases that match TRBD1. CDR3 length: 16 residues. Losses at the gene ends were 4 bases for V and 3 bases for J; bases not matched to a gene: 6. CDR1 and CDR2 (germline): SGHRS, YFSETQ. CDR3 protein: CASSSQGANYNSPLHF. As DNA, the CDR3 is TGCGCCAGCAGCAGTCAGGGGGCAAACTATAATTCACCCCTCCACTTT.

In this sample, this clonotype turned up many times. The genes are TRBV7-9 and TRBJ1-1; D gene uncertain. The length of the CDR3 is 13 residues. The V end lost 2 bases, the J end lost 3 bases, and 7 bases lay between the germline ends. Germline CDR1 is SEHNR and CDR2 is FQNEAQ (reference sequence). The CDR3 nucleotides are TGTGCCAGCAGCTTAAGCGGATACACTGAAGCTTTCTTT. This translates into CASSLSGYTEAFF.

This clonotype was picked up a small number of times. The chain employs TRBV11-3 and TRBJ2-1, with a weak D call TRBD1 (5 bases). V was shortened by 1 base and J by 4 bases, with 14 bases between the two germline ends. The germline CDR1 and CDR2 sequences are SGHNT and YENEEA. The CDR3 covers 16 residues. Here the CDR3 reads CASSLGRRETYNEQFF. The DNA of the CDR3 is TGTGCCAGCAGCTTAGGTCGCAGGGAAACTTACAATGAGCAGTTCTTC. Combining the CDR3 with reference TRBV11-3 and TRBJ2-1 gives the whole variable domain EAGVVQSPRYKIIEKKQPVAFWCNPISGHNTLYWYLQNLGQGPELLIRYENEEAVDDSQLPKDRFSAERLKGVDSTLKIQPAELGDSAVYLCASSLGRRETYNEQFFGPGTRLTVL.

This clonotype was picked up many times. The V call is TRBV29-1, the J call TRBJ2-7; the D gene is possibly TRBD1 (6 bases). The CDR3 sequence is 13 residues long. The germline CDR1 and CDR2 sequences are SQVTM and ANQGSEA. The V end lost 4 bases, the J end lost 3 bases, and 13 bases lay between the germline ends. This CDR3 is CSVAPGQGYEQYF. The CDR3 bases are TGCAGCGTTGCCCCGGGACAAGGCTACGAGCAGTACTTC.

This clonotype was counted only a few times. The chain has TRBV10-3 and TRBJ1-4; tentative D call: TRBD1 (5 bases). The ends were cut back, 6 bases at V and 6 bases at J, with 11 bases in the middle. This CDR3 is 13 amino acids long. Germline V CDR1 and CDR2: ENHRY, SYGVKD. The DNA of the CDR3 is TGTGCCATCAGCCCGATAGGGGATGAAAAACTGTTTTTT. It yields the protein CAISPIGDEKLFF.

This clonotype was seen at least ten times. The chain carries TRBV20-1 and TRBJ2-2, with D unclear. With 3 bases removed from V and 5 bases from J, the gap between germline ends came to 13 bases. This CDR3 has 14 amino acids. The V gene's germline CDR1 is DFQATT and CDR2 SNEGSKA (reference sequence). CDR3 in amino acids: CSASGFVGTGELFF. CDR3 nucleotide sequence: TGCAGTGCTAGTGGGTTCGTGGGAACCGGGGAGCTGTTTTTT.

In this sample, this clonotype turned up many times. J is TRBJ2-7 and V is TRBV7-2; perhaps D is TRBD1 or TRBD2 (5 bases each). This CDR3 region has 18 residues. Between the trimmed V and J ends, which lost 6 bases and 0 bases, there was a span of 24 bases. In germline, CDR1 is SGHTA, CDR2 FQGNSA. The CDR3 loop is CASRSSWGAVSSSYEQYF. The CDR3 coding sequence is TGTGCCAGCAGGTCTAGCTGGGGCGCCGTCTCCTCCTCCTACGAGCAGTACTTC.

This clonotype showed up many times. This sequence joins TRBV20-1 and TRBJ1-1, with D possibly being TRBD1 (5 bases). Germline CDR1 is DFQATT and CDR2 is SNEGSKA (reference sequence). V lost 6 bases and J 6 bases, leaving 14 bases between the germline ends. This CDR3 spans 12 amino acids. The CDR3 nucleotides are TGCAGTGCCTCAAGGGACGTCGCTGAAGCTTTCTTT. It specifies CSASRDVAEAFF.

There are many counts of this clonotype. The chain employs TRBV12-3 or TRBV12-4 and TRBJ2-1, with D possibly called TRBD1 or TRBD2 (5 bases each). V lost 2 bases to trimming and J lost 6 bases, with 17 bases between them. The CDR3 has 16 amino acids. Here the CDR3 DNA reads TGTGCCAGCAGTTTACGGGACCAGGGCCGGGGCAATGAGCAGTTCTTC. This translates into CASSLRDQGRGNEQFF.

This clonotype was seen more than once but under ten times. This chain connects TRBV2 to TRBJ2-5, with a possible D match to TRBD2 (6 bases). CDR1 and CDR2 (germline): SNHLY, FYNNEI. V dropped 6 bases and J dropped 5 bases, with 10 bases sitting between them. The CDR3 sequence is 12 residues long. CDR3 in amino acids: CASRVAGETQYF. The CDR3 nucleotides read TGTGCCAGCAGGGTGGCGGGGGAGACCCAGTACTTC.

This clonotype was counted at least ten times. The chain carries TRBV7-9 and TRBJ1-1; D is perhaps TRBD1 (6 bases). The germline gives CDR1 SEHNR, CDR2 FQNEAQ (reference sequence). The CDR3 consists of 15 residues. V was clipped by 1 base and J by 1 base, with 10 bases between them. The CDR3 loop reads CASSLGGGRNTEAFF. The CDR3 DNA follows: TGTGCCAGCAGCTTAGGCGGGGGGCGGAACACTGAAGCTTTCTTT.

This clonotype was observed a handful of times. The chain is built from TRBV4-3 and TRBJ2-2; D is uncertain. Germline lookup yields CDR1 LGHNA and CDR2 YSLEER. Between the trimmed V and J ends, which lost 0 bases and 3 bases, there was a span of 14 bases. The CDR3 spans 17 residues. The CDR3 loop is CASSQDLAGGDTGELFF. The CDR3, as DNA: TGCGCCAGCAGCCAAGATTTAGCAGGTGGCGACACCGGGGAGCTGTTTTTT.

The chain combines TRBV7-9 with TRBJ1-2; a possible D gene is TRBD1 (6 bases). V was pared by 5 bases and J by 3 bases, with 13 bases between. Germline V gene data show CDR1 as SEHNR and CDR2 as FQNEAQ (reference sequence). The CDR3 loop spans 14 amino acids. The CDR3 region has the DNA TGTGCCAGCAGCCCAGCCGGGGGGCACTATGGCTACACCTTC. This translates into CASSPAGGHYGYTF.

The chain uses TRBV30 and TRBJ2-1; 12 positions match TRBD2. The CDR3 has 13 amino acids. Germline CDR1 reads GTSNPN; CDR2 reads SVGIG (reference sequence). Trimming removed 1 base from V and 11 bases from J; junction bases left unmatched: 3. DNA of the CDR3: TGTGCCTGGAGTGGGCTAGCGGGAGGGAAGCAGTTCTTC. This codes for CAWSGLAGGKQFF.

This clonotype was picked up many times. The V call is TRBV7-9, the J call TRBJ1-1; D gene ambiguous. The germline V gene has CDR1 SEHNR and CDR2 FQNEAQ (reference sequence). Trimming left V 8 bases short and J 4 bases short, with 8 bases between. The length of the CDR3 is 11 residues. The CDR3 loop reads CASLSPTEAFF. CDR3 in DNA: TGTGCCAGCCTTTCCCCCACTGAAGCTTTCTTT.